This T cell receptor (beta chain) is from a study of blood T cell repertoires in COVID-19. Background on the study: PBMCs, B-cell-depleted T cells, or T cells provided the cDNA or gDNA that made up the material.

Assay used: immunoSEQ multiplex PCR; TCRdb lists only in-frame clones, some missing. The table lists about 50,000 clones, about 82% of them singletons. The germline V gene has CDR1 MNHEY and CDR2 SVGAGI. The CDR3 is 15 residues long. V was clipped by 5 bases and J by 0 bases, with 10 bases between them. The V call is TRBV6-5, the J call TRBJ1-4; a weak D match, TRBD1 (5 bases). This receptor was taken from a woman aged 55 to 70 with acute or convalescent COVID-19. The sample consisted of peripheral blood. CDR3 protein: CASSQGTTTNEKLFF. For the CDR3, the DNA is TGTGCCAGCAGTCAGGGAACTACAACTAATGAAAAACTGTTTTTT.